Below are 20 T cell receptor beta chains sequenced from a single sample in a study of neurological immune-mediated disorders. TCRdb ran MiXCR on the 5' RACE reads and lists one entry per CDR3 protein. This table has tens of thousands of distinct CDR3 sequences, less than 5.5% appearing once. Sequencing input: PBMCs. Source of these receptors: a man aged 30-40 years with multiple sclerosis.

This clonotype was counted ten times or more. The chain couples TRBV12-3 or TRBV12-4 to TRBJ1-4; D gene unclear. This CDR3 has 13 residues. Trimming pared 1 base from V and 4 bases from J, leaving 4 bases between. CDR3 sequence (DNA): TGTGCCAGCAGTTTAGAGGGTAATGAAAAACTGTTTTTT. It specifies CASSLEGNEKLFF.

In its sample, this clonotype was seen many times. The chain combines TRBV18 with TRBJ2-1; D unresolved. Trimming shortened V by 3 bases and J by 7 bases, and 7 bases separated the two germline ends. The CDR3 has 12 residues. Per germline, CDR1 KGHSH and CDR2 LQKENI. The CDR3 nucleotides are TGTGCCAGCTCACCGCGCGATAATGAGCAGTTCTTC. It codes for CASSPRDNEQFF.

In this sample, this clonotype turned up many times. The CDR3 region has the DNA TGTGCCAGCAGTCCCCGGGACACGGGCTCCTACGAGCAGTACTTC. Encoded protein: CASSPRDTGSYEQYF. V is TRBV27 and J is TRBJ2-7; D perhaps matches TRBD1 (6 bases). Trimming removed 5 bases from V and 0 bases from J, with 14 bases in between. CDR1 MNHEY and CDR2 SMNVEV come from the germline V gene (reference sequence). This CDR3 is built from 15 residues.

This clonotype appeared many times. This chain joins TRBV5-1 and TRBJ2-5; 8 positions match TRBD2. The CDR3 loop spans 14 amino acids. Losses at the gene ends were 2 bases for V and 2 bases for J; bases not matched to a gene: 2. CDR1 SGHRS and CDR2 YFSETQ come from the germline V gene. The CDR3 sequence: CASSFRGGQETQYF. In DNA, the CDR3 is TGCGCCAGCAGCTTTCGGGGGGGACAAGAGACCCAGTACTTC.

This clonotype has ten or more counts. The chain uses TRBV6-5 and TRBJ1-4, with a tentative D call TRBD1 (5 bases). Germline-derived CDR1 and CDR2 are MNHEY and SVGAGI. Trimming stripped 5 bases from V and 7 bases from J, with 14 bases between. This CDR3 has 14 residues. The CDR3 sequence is CASSGAGVIEKLFF. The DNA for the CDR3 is TGTGCCAGCAGTGGAGCGGGGGTGATTGAAAAACTGTTTTTT.

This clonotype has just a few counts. CDR3 region: CAISEPILAGGHNEQFF. Written as DNA, the CDR3 is TGTGCCATCAGTGAGCCAATTCTAGCGGGGGGCCACAATGAGCAGTTCTTC. The gene calls are TRBV10-3 and TRBJ2-1, with TRBD2 matching 11 bases. V lost 2 bases and J lost 5; bases outside the gene matches: 8. The CDR3 extends over 17 amino acids. Germline CDR1 ENHRY, CDR2 SYGVKD.

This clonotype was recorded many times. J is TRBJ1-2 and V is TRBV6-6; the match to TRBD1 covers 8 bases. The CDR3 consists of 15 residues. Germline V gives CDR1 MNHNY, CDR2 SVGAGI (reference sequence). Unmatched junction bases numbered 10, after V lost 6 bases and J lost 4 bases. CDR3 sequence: CASSHQGALGYGYTF. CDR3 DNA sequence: TGTGCCAGCAGCCACCAGGGGGCATTAGGCTATGGCTACACCTTC.

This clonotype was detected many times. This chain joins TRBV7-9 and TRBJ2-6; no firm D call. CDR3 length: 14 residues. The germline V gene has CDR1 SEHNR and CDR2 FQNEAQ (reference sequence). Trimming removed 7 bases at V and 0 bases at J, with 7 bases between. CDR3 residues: CASTASSGANVLTF. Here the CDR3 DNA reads TGTGCCAGCACCGCGAGCTCTGGGGCCAACGTCCTGACTTTC.

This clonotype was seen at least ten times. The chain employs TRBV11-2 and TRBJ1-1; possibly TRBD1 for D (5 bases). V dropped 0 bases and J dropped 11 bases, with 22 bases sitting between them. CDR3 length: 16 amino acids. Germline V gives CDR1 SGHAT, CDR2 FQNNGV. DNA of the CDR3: TGTGCCAGCAGCTTAGATCTGGGGACCCCCAAGGAGGCCGCTTTCTTT. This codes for CASSLDLGTPKEAAFF. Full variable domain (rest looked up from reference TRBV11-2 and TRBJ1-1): EAGVAQSPRYKIIEKRQSVAFWCNPISGHATLYWYQQILGQGPKLLIQFQNNGVVDDSQLPKDRFSAERLKGVDSTLKIQPAKLEDSAVYLCASSLDLGTPKEAAFFGQGTRLTVV.

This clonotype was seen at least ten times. As DNA, the CDR3 is TGCGCCAGCAGCTTGGGGACTAGCGTGTACAATGAGCAGTTCTTC. It codes for CASSLGTSVYNEQFF. The V call is TRBV4-1, the J call TRBJ2-1; TRBD2 agrees at 10 bases. Germline trimming cut 5 bases from V and 4 bases from J; bases unmatched to any gene: 5. Per germline, CDR1 MGHRA and CDR2 YSYEKL. CDR3 length equals 15 residues.

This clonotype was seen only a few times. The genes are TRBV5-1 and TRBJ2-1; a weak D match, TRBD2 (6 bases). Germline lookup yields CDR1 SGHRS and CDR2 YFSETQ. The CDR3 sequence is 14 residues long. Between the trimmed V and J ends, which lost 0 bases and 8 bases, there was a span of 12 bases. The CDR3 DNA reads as TGCGCCAGCAGCTTGGGACTAGGATACGATGAGCAGTTCTTC. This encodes CASSLGLGYDEQFF. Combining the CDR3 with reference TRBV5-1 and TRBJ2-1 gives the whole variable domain KAGVTQTPRYLIKTRGQQVTLSCSPISGHRSVSWYQQTPGQGLQFLFEYFSETQRNKGNFPGRFSGRQFSNSRSEMNVSTLELGDSALYLCASSLGLGYDEQFFGPGTRLTVL.

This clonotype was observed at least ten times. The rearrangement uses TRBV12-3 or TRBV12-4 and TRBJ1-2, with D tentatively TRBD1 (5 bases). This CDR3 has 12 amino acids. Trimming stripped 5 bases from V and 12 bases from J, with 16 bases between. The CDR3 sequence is CASSPDTRENTF. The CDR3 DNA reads TGTGCCAGCAGTCCGGACACGAGAGAAAACACCTTC.

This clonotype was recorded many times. In DNA, the CDR3 is TGTGCCAGCAGTTCTTCAAGTGGGCAGTCCGGTAATGGCTACACCTTC. It translates to CASSSSSGQSGNGYTF. This sequence joins TRBV28 and TRBJ1-2, with unresolved D. Germline-derived CDR1 and CDR2 are MDHEN and SYDVKM. The CDR3 sequence is 16 residues long. V dropped 4 bases and J dropped 6 bases, with 21 bases sitting between them.

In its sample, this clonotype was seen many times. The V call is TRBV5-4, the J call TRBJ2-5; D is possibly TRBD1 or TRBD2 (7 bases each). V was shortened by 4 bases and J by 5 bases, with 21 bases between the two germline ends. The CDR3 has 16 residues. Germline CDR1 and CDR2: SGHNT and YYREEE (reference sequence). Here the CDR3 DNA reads TGTGCCAGCAGCCGGGAGGCAGGGGGTAGGCTGGAGACCCAGTACTTC. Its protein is CASSREAGGRLETQYF.

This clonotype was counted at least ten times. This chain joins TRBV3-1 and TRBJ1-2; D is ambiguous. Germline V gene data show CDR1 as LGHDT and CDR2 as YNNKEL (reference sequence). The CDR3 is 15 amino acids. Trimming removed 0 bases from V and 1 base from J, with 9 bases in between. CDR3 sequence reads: CASSQDPASNYGYTF. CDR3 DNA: TGTGCCAGCAGCCAAGATCCCGCCAGTAACTATGGCTACACCTTC.

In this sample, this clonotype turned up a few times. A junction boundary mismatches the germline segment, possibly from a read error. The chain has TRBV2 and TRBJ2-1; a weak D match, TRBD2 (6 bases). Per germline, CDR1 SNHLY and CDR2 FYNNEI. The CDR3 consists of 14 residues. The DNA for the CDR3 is TGTGCCAGCAGCGGTTGGGACTCCAACAATGAGCAGTTCTTC. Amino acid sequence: CASSGWDSNNEQFF.

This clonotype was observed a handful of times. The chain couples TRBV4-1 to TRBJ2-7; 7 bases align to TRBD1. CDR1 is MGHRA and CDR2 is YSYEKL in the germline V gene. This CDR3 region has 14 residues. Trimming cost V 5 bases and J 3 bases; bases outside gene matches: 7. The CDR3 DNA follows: TGCGCCAGCAGCGACAGGGACGGTTACTACGAGCAGTACGTC. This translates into CASSDRDGYYEQYV.

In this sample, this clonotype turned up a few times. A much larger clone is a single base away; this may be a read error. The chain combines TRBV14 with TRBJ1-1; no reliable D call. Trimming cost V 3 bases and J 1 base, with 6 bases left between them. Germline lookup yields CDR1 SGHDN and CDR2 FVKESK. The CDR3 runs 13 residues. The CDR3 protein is CASSQLRNTEAFF. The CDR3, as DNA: TGTGCCAGCAGCCAGTTAAGGAACACTGAAGCTTTCTTT.

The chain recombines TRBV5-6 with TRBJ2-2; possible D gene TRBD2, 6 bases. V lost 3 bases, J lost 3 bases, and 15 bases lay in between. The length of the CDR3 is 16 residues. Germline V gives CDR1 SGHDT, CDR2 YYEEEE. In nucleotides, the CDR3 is TGTGCCAGCAGCTATATCGGGAGCACCCACACCGGGGAGCTGTTTTTT. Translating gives CASSYIGSTHTGELFF.

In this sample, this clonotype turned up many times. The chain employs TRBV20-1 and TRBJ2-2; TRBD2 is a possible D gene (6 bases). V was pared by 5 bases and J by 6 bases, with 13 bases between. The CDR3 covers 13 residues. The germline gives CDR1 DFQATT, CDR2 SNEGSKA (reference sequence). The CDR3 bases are TGCAGTGCTGCTACTAGCTTCCCCGGGGAGCTGTTTTTT. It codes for CSAATSFPGELFF.